The 6 T cell receptor beta chains below were found in one sample sequenced in a study of neurological immune-mediated disorders. MiXCR, run by TCRdb on the 5' RACE reads, gives a single entry per CDR3 protein. The table includes tens of thousands of distinct CDR3 sequences, 5.2% detected once. The sequenced sample consisted of PBMCs. The source is a man between 18 and 35 years old with multiple sclerosis.

Points on this clonotype: One end of the junction varies from germline; a read error may be responsible. The V and J genes are TRBV12-3 or TRBV12-4 and TRBJ1-6; a possible D gene is TRBD1 (5 bases). The CDR3 length is 14 residues. The CDR3: CASSFSQGNSPLNF. CDR3 DNA sequence: TGTGCCAGCAGTTTCTCCCAGGGTAATTCACCCCTCAACTTT.

This clonotype has a count of ten or more. The rearrangement uses TRBV5-1 and TRBJ1-2, with TRBD1 as a possible D gene (6 bases). This CDR3 spans 14 amino acids. The germline V gene encodes CDR1 SGHRS and CDR2 YFSETQ. V was pared by 4 bases and J by 4 bases, with 14 bases between. The CDR3 loop is CASSGTQGFYGYTF. As DNA, the CDR3 is TGCGCCAGCAGCGGGACACAGGGCTTCTATGGCTACACCTTC.

This clonotype has a count of ten or more. The rearrangement uses TRBV5-1 and TRBJ2-3; D tentatively fits TRBD1 or TRBD2 (5 bases each). There are 17 residues in the CDR3. Germline loops: CDR1 SGHRS, CDR2 YFSETQ. V lost 3 bases to trimming and J lost 0 bases, with 17 bases between them. CDR3 nucleotides: TGCGCCAGCAGCTCCGGGGCCCGGCAGCTGAGCACAGATACGCAGTATTTT. This codes for CASSSGARQLSTDTQYF. Full variable domain (missing parts from reference TRBV5-1 and TRBJ2-3): KAGVTQTPRYLIKTRGQQVTLSCSPISGHRSVSWYQQTPGQGLQFLFEYFSETQRNKGNFPGRFSGRQFSNSRSEMNVSTLELGDSALYLCASSSGARQLSTDTQYFGPGTRLTVL.

This clonotype was picked up many times. V usage is TRBV15 and J usage is TRBJ1-5; tentative D call: TRBD1 (5 bases). CDR3 length equals 17 residues. Per germline, CDR1 LNHNV and CDR2 YYDKDF (reference sequence). Trimming stripped 0 bases from V and 6 bases from J, with 18 bases between. This CDR3 is CATSRELTGPGGQPQHF. CDR3 in DNA: TGTGCCACCAGCAGAGAGTTGACGGGGCCCGGGGGTCAGCCCCAGCATTTT.

This clonotype has ten or more counts. The CDR3 protein is CASSLSSGSFFEQFF. DNA for the CDR3: TGTGCCAGCAGCTTGTCTAGCGGGAGTTTCTTTGAGCAGTTCTTC. The rearrangement joins TRBV5-5 to TRBJ2-1; 10 bases fit TRBD2. This CDR3 region has 15 residues. Trimming cost V 1 base and J 9 bases; bases outside gene matches: 7. CDR1 and CDR2 from the germline V gene are SGHKS and YYEKEE (reference sequence).

This clonotype was observed a few times. A read error may explain this, as a much larger clone is one base away. The gene calls are TRBV24-1 and TRBJ2-2; D not resolved. The V end was cut by 4 bases, the J end by 7 bases, with 12 bases between. The CDR3 covers 14 residues. CDR1 and CDR2 (germline): KGHDR, SFDVKD. CDR3 sequence (DNA): TGTGCCACCAGTGAGGGAAACCGCAGCGGGGAGCTGTTTTTT. This gives the protein CATSEGNRSGELFF.